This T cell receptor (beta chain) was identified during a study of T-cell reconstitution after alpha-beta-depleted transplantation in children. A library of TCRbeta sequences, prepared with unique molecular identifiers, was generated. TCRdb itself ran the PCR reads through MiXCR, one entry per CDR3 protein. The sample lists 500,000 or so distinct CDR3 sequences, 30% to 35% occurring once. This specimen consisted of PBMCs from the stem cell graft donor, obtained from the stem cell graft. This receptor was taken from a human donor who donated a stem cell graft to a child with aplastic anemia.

Here the CDR3 reads CASRSSGEGGGYTF. The DNA of the CDR3 is TGCGCCAGCCGGTCTTCGGGAGAGGGCGGTGGCTACACCTTC. This chain connects TRBV5-1 to TRBJ1-2; no definite D call. V dropped 7 bases and J dropped 7 bases, with 20 bases sitting between them. This CDR3 is built from 14 residues. Germline loops: CDR1 SGHRS, CDR2 YFSETQ.